The rows below give T cell receptor beta chains drawn from one sample of a study of blood T cell repertoires in COVID-19. Produced via immunoSEQ multiplex PCR; TCRdb's table is partial and in-frame only. Of approximately 210,000 clones listed, approximately 82% are singletons. The sequenced sample was peripheral blood. The receptors were gathered from a woman in her 70s with active or convalescent COVID-19. The CDR3 runs from the conserved cysteine through the conserved F or W. Fields, in order: clone size, J gene, D gene, V gene, CDR3 protein, CDR3 DNA. D genes are given only for firm matches. A clone size is listed for some rows: how often the clone was seen (once, few, many), or a class if it is expanded.

- | TRBJ2-7 | - | TRBV3-1/TRBV3-2 | CASSPSTDYEQYF | TGTGCCAGCAGCCCTTCGACAGACTACGAGCAGTACTTC
- | TRBJ1-1 | - | TRBV5-8 | CASSLFSLSNTEAFF | TGTGCCAGCAGCTTGTTCTCACTTTCGAACACTGAAGCTTTCTTT
- | TRBJ2-2 | TRBD1 | TRBV27 | CASSSVGQYTGELFF | TGTGCCAGCAGTTCCGTGGGACAGTACACCGGGGAGCTGTTTTTT
- | TRBJ2-6 | - | TRBV10-3 | CAISEQVTGANVLTF | TGTGCCATCAGCGAACAGGTAACTGGGGCCAACGTCCTGACTTTC
- | TRBJ2-7 | - | TRBV7-9 | CASSYGHSLDEQYF | TGTGCCAGCAGCTACGGACATTCCCTCGACGAGCAGTACTTC
- | TRBJ2-7 | TRBD1 | TRBV4-1 | CASSPPRQGAEQYF | TGCGCCAGCAGCCCGCCGCGACAGGGAGCCGAGCAGTACTTC
- | TRBJ1-1 | - | TRBV19 | CASRREVGTEAFF | TGTGCCAGTAGGCGAGAGGTTGGAACTGAAGCTTTCTTT
- | TRBJ2-7 | - | TRBV3-1/TRBV3-2 | CASRGWAGNSYEQYF | TGTGCCAGCAGGGGATGGGCAGGGAATTCCTACGAGCAGTACTTC
once | TRBJ1-2 | TRBD1 | TRBV10-3 | CAITGQGESGYGYTF | TGTGCCATCACCGGACAGGGGGAAAGTGGCTATGGCTACACCTTC
- | TRBJ2-2 | - | TRBV7-8 | CASSLAPGGHTGELFF | TGTGCCAGCAGCTTAGCCCCCGGTGGTCACACCGGGGAGCTGTTTTTT
- | TRBJ1-1 | TRBD1 | TRBV11-1 | CASSYRGQGEAFF | TGTGCCAGCAGCTACAGGGGGCAGGGTGAAGCTTTCTTT
- | TRBJ2-7 | - | TRBV28 | CASRLRHGTYEQYF | TGTGCCAGCAGACTCAGACACGGGACCTACGAGCAGTACTTC
once | TRBJ2-6 | TRBD1 | TRBV28 | CASSLGQGAGFGANVLTF | TGTGCCAGCAGTTTAGGACAGGGGGCAGGTTTTGGGGCCAACGTCCTGACTTTC
- | TRBJ1-2 | - | TRBV6-5 | CASTREGANYGYTF | TGTGCCAGCACCAGGGAAGGGGCTAACTATGGCTACACCTTC
- | TRBJ2-7 | TRBD1 | TRBV10-1 | CASSKTGVGEQYF | TGCGCCAGCAGTAAGACAGGGGTCGGCGAGCAGTACTTC
- | TRBJ1-5 | TRBD1 | TRBV3-1/TRBV3-2 | CASSLAGQGNNQPQHF | TGTGCCAGCAGCCTTGCGGGACAGGGGAACAATCAGCCCCAGCATTTT
once | TRBJ2-1 | TRBD1 | TRBV7-2 | CASRDRTGRLADEQFF | TGTGCCAGCAGAGATAGGACAGGGCGCTTGGCCGATGAGCAGTTCTTC
few | TRBJ2-7 | - | TRBV3-1/TRBV3-2 | CASSQDWQGSSYEQYF | TGTGCCAGCAGCCAAGATTGGCAGGGGAGCTCCTACGAGCAGTACTTC
- | TRBJ2-1 | - | TRBV9 | CASSVAVYEQFF | TGTGCCAGCAGCGTAGCGGTCTATGAGCAGTTCTTC
- | TRBJ2-7 | - | TRBV7-9 | CASSPGVGSSYEQYF | TGTGCCAGCAGCCCGGGGGTGGGTTCATCCTACGAGCAGTACTTC
- | TRBJ2-2 | TRBD1 | TRBV5-1 | CASSPRGLGTGELFF | TGCGCCAGCAGCCCCAGGGGGCTAGGCACCGGGGAGCTGTTTTTT
medium-sized | TRBJ1-3 | - | TRBV7-9 | CASSWQRTAAGGTIYF | TGTGCCAGCAGCTGGCAGCGGACCGCGGCGGGGGGCACCATATATTTT
- | TRBJ2-2 | TRBD2 | TRBV4-3 | CASSPLAGPTGELFF | TGCGCCAGCAGCCCGCTAGCGGGGCCAACCGGGGAGCTGTTTTTT
- | TRBJ2-6 | - | TRBV4-2 | CASSQEERMGTRTSEANVLTF | TGTGCCAGCAGCCAAGAGGAGCGAATGGGGACACGAACTTCTGAGGCCAACGTCCTGACTTTC
- | TRBJ2-6 | - | TRBV16 | CASSQQGWAGANVLTF | TGTGCCAGCAGCCAGCAGGGCTGGGCTGGGGCCAACGTCCTGACTTTC
- | TRBJ1-2 | - | TRBV14 | CASSPYIRTNYGYTF | TGTGCCAGCAGCCCCTACATCAGGACAAACTATGGCTACACCTTC
- | TRBJ1-2 | TRBD1 | TRBV19 | CASSPSGQGYGYTF | TGTGCCAGTAGTCCCTCCGGACAGGGCTATGGCTACACCTTC
- | TRBJ1-1 | TRBD1 | TRBV5-4 | CASSRRTGGTEAFF | TGTGCCAGCAGCCGCAGGACAGGGGGCACTGAAGCTTTCTTT
- | TRBJ2-2 | - | TRBV4-3 | CASRQGQGEFTGELFF | TGCGCCAGCAGGCAGGGACAAGGAGAATTCACCGGGGAGCTGTTTTTT
- | TRBJ1-1 | - | TRBV5-1 | CASSTQGGTEAFF | TGCGCCAGCAGCACGCAGGGAGGCACTGAAGCTTTCTTT
- | TRBJ1-2 | - | TRBV5-6 | CASSLPPGGGYTF | TGTGCCAGCAGCTTACCGCCGGGAGGTGGCTACACCTTC
- | TRBJ2-7 | - | TRBV2 | CASSGSQLGYEQYF | TGTGCCAGCAGTGGATCCCAACTAGGGTACGAGCAGTACTTC
- | TRBJ2-5 | - | TRBV6-5 | CASSYSLSQETQYF | TGTGCCAGCAGTTACTCCCTTAGCCAAGAGACCCAGTACTTC
- | TRBJ1-1 | - | TRBV19 | CASSSTGNLNTEAFF | TGTGCCAGTAGCAGTACGGGGAATCTGAACACTGAAGCTTTCTTT
- | TRBJ2-7 | TRBD1 | TRBV6-6 | CASSPTGAPAVSYEQYF | TGTGCCAGCAGTCCCACAGGGGCCCCTGCAGTCTCCTACGAGCAGTACTTC
- | TRBJ1-5 | TRBD1 | TRBV19 | CASSIQGGQPQHF | TGTGCCAGTAGTATACAGGGGGGACAGCCCCAGCATTTT
few | TRBJ1-2 | - | TRBV23-1 | CASQTGRANYGYTF | TGCGCCAGTCAGACAGGACGAGCTAACTATGGCTACACCTTC
- | TRBJ2-7 | - | TRBV6-2/TRBV6-3 | CASSSRDALEQYF | TGTGCCAGCAGTTCGCGGGACGCCTTGGAGCAGTACTTC
- | TRBJ2-1 | TRBD2 | TRBV5-4 | CASSLAGGVGEQFF | TGTGCCAGCAGCTTGGCCGGGGGGGTAGGTGAGCAGTTCTTC
- | TRBJ2-3 | TRBD2 | TRBV7-9 | CASSKTSGTGADTQYF | TGTGCCAGCAGCAAGACTAGCGGGACCGGGGCAGATACGCAGTATTTT
- | TRBJ2-7 | - | TRBV4-3 | CASSQDAEPFYEQYF | TGCGCCAGCAGCCAAGATGCGGAACCCTTCTACGAGCAGTACTTC
once | TRBJ1-2 | - | TRBV30 | CASERGGEGYTF | TGTGCCTCGGAGCGGGGTGGGGAAGGCTACACCTTC
- | TRBJ2-3 | TRBD2 | TRBV6-2/TRBV6-3 | CASSYPQRGADTQYF | TGTGCCAGCAGTTACCCCCAGCGGGGGGCAGATACGCAGTATTTT
- | TRBJ2-3 | TRBD1 | TRBV28 | CASSETGGGDTDTQYF | TGTGCCAGCAGCGAGACAGGGGGTGGAGACACAGATACGCAGTATTTT
- | TRBJ1-3 | - | TRBV6-5 | CASRQQGSGNTIYF | TGTGCCAGCAGGCAACAGGGCTCTGGAAACACCATATATTTT
- | TRBJ2-3 | TRBD2 | TRBV7-2 | CASRLGLAGLTDTQYF | TGTGCCAGCAGGTTGGGACTAGCGGGGCTCACAGATACGCAGTATTTT